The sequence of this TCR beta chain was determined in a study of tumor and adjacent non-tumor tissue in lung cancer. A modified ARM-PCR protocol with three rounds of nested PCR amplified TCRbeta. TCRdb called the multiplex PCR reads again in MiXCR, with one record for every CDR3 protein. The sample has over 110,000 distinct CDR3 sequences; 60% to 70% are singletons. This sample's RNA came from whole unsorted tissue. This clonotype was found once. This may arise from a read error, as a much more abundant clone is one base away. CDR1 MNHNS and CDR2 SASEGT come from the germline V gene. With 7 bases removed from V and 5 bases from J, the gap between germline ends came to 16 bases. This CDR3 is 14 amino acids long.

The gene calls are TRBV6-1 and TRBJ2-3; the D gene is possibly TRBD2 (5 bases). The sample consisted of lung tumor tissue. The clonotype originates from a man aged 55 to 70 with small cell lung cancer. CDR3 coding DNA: TGTGCCAGCACCCACTTAGCGTTCAGAGATACGCAGTATTTT. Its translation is CASTHLAFRDTQYF.